The source of this T cell receptor beta chain is a study of human T cells and chemical hapten exposure. This clonotype came up many times. Its antigen is unidentified. Germline trimming cut 0 bases from V and 4 bases from J; bases unmatched to any gene: 7. Germline assignment: CDR1 MNHEY and CDR2 SVGEGT. This CDR3 has 17 amino acids. General study results and limits: More PT1 expanded TCRs went with higher patch test scores.

Regarding time point: pre-sensitization, week 0. Treatment denoted: therapeutic diphenylcyclopropenone sensitization with weekly scalp DPC. Each donor was an alopecia patient between 18 and 70 years of age who qualified for DPC. What the library attached to individual cDNA molecules were unique molecular identifiers. MiXCR, run by TCRdb on the RACE reads, gives a single entry per CDR3 protein. In the table there are 250,000 or so distinct CDR3 sequences, just under 8% of which are singletons. The input for sequencing was whole blood, taken in connection with sensitization to the hapten diphenylcyclopropenone (DPC). The chain uses TRBV6-2 or TRBV6-3 and TRBJ2-1, with 9 bases identical to TRBD2. The sequence was collected from a man between 18 and 35 years old with alopecia areata. Some clones in this sample may be carry-over from other donors' samples. CDR3 region: CASSYSPTSGLYNEQFF. The CDR3 region has the DNA TGTGCCAGCAGTTACTCCCCTACTAGCGGGCTATACAATGAGCAGTTCTTC.